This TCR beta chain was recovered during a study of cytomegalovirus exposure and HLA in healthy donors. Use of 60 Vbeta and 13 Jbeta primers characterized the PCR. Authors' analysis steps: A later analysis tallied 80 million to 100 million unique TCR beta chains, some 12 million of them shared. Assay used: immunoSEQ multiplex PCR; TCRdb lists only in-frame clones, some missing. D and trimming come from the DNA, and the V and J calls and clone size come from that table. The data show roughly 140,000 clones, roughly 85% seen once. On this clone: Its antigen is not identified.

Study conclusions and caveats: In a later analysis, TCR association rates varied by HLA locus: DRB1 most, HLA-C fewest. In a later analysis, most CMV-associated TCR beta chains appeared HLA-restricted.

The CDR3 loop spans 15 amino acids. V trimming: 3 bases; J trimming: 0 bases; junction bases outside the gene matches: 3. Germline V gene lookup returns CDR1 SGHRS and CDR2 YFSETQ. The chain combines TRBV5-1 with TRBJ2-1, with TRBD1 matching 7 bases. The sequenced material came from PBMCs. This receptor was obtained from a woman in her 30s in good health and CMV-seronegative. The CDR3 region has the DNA TGCGCCAGCAGCTGGGGACAGAGCTCCTACAATGAGCAGTTCTTC. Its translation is CASSWGQSSYNEQFF.